The next 20 T cell receptor beta chains were all read from a single sample in a study of early T cells in non-severe SARS-CoV-2 infection. One entry per CDR3 protein results from TCRdb running MiXCR on the 5' RACE reads. Of about 30,000 distinct CDR3 sequences in the sample, 5% to 6% were seen once. The sample taken for sequencing was whole blood. The receptors come from an adult who was a healthcare worker with PCR-confirmed SARS-CoV-2 infection or an uninfected control (not recorded which).

This clonotype was found many times. The chain uses TRBV6-1 and TRBJ2-7; 8 nucleotides line up with TRBD2. The CDR3 is made up of 15 amino acids. Germline CDR1 and CDR2: MNHNS and SASEGT. V trimming: 4 bases; J trimming: 5 bases; junction bases outside the gene matches: 10. The CDR3 loop is CASSVAGGTPNEQYF. The CDR3 DNA reads TGTGCCAGCAGTGTCGCGGGAGGCACTCCTAACGAGCAGTACTTC.

This clonotype has ten or more counts. The chain joins TRBV12-5 to TRBJ2-3; D is uncertain. Trimming took 0 bases from V and 6 from J, leaving 4 bases between them. Germline CDR1 reads LGHNT; CDR2 reads FRNRAP. The CDR3 has 12 amino acids. The CDR3 region is CASGLVRDTQYF. The CDR3 DNA is TGTGCTAGTGGTTTGGTACGGGATACGCAGTATTTT. Complete variable domain (other parts from reference TRBV12-5 and TRBJ2-3): DARVTQTPRHKVTEMGQEVTMRCQPILGHNTVFWYRQTMMQGLELLAYFRNRAPLDDSGMPKDRFSAEMPDATLATLKIQPSEPRDSAVYFCASGLVRDTQYFGPGTRLTVL.

The CDR3 bases are TGTGCCAGCAGTCCAAAGACAGGGCCCAATGAGCAGTTCTTC. Protein: CASSPKTGPNEQFF. The chain combines TRBV28 with TRBJ2-1; TRBD1 aligns across 7 bases. J was trimmed by 6 bases and V by 5 bases; bases with no gene match: 7. CDR3 length: 14 amino acids. Germline assignment: CDR1 MDHEN and CDR2 SYDVKM.

This clonotype was picked up a small number of times. In nucleotides, the CDR3 is TGTGCCAGCAGCCGGGAAGGGGGCTCTGGGGCCAACGTCCTGACTTTC. Amino acid sequence: CASSREGGSGANVLTF. The chain joins TRBV4-2 to TRBJ2-6; D perhaps matches TRBD1 (6 bases). Deletions cut 4 bases from V and 0 bases from J, with 10 bases between. The length of the CDR3 is 16 residues. Germline V lookup: CDR1 LGHNA, CDR2 YNFKEQ.

The chain has TRBV5-1 and TRBJ2-7; maybe TRBD1 (6 bases). The CDR3 length is 15 residues. Looked up from germline, CDR1 is SGHRS and CDR2 is YFSETQ. The V end lost 0 bases, the J end lost 5 bases, and 15 bases lay between the germline ends. CDR3 sequence: CASSLGGGTGNEQYF. The DNA for the CDR3 is TGCGCCAGCAGCTTGGGCGGCGGCACAGGGAACGAGCAGTACTTC.

In its sample, this clonotype was seen a few times. The gene calls are TRBV2 and TRBJ2-2; 8 bases agree with TRBD1. CDR1 and CDR2 (germline): SNHLY, FYNNEI. With 6 bases clipped from V and 5 bases from J, the junction kept 5 bases outside the gene matches. CDR3 length equals 14 residues. The CDR3 loop is CASRGTGGTGELFF. Written as DNA, the CDR3 is TGTGCCAGCAGGGGGACAGGAGGGACCGGGGAGCTGTTTTTT.

This clonotype was seen ten or more times. The chain employs TRBV6-4 and TRBJ2-1; TRBD2 matches at 9 bases. CDR1 MRHNA and CDR2 SNTAGT come from the germline V gene. This CDR3 has 15 residues. With 3 bases clipped from V and 7 bases from J, the junction kept 7 bases outside the gene matches. The CDR3 nucleotides are TGTGCCAGCAGTGATGGCGGGAGGGCCCGAAATGAGCAGTTCTTC. Protein sequence: CASSDGGRARNEQFF.

In its sample, this clonotype was seen many times. The chain carries TRBV6-1 and TRBJ2-1; 10 positions match TRBD2. CDR3 length: 14 residues. In germline, CDR1 is MNHNS, CDR2 SASEGT. V shed 5 bases and J 6 bases; nucleotides not matched to a gene: 4. The CDR3 nucleotides read TGTGCCAGCAGTACCGGGACTAGCGTCAATGAGCAGTTCTTC. Translation gives CASSTGTSVNEQFF.

This clonotype was counted between two and nine times. The V call is TRBV10-3, the J call TRBJ2-7; TRBD2 is a possible D gene (6 bases). The CDR3 has 15 amino acids. With 5 bases removed from V and 0 bases from J, the gap between germline ends came to 14 bases. Germline V lookup: CDR1 ENHRY, CDR2 SYGVKD. The DNA of the CDR3 is TGTGCCATCAGTCCCGGCGGGGTTCCCTCCTACGAGCAGTACTTC. This translates into CAISPGGVPSYEQYF.

Turning to this clonotype: A much larger clone lies one base from this, so it may be a read error. The gene calls are TRBV28 and TRBJ2-3, with a tentative D call TRBD2 (6 bases). This CDR3 comprises 17 residues. CDR1 MDHEN and CDR2 SYDVKM come from the germline V gene. The chain's CDR3 is CASNLKSGTGYTDTRYF. Written as DNA, the CDR3 is TGTGCCAGCAACCTCAAATCCGGGACTGGGTACACAGATACGCGGTATTTT.

Ten or more counts support this clonotype. The chain combines TRBV25-1 with TRBJ1-1; no clear D. With 6 bases removed from V and 8 bases from J, the gap between germline ends came to 16 bases. Germline V gene sequence: CDR1 MGHDK, CDR2 SYGVNS. The CDR3 spans 13 residues. This chain's CDR3 is CASSDGSSREAFF. In DNA, the CDR3 is TGTGCCAGCAGCGACGGGTCCTCCCGGGAAGCTTTCTTT.

The chain couples TRBV20-1 to TRBJ1-2; D is unclear. The CDR3 has 15 residues. Germline values: CDR1 DFQATT, CDR2 SNEGSKA (reference sequence). Trimming removed 0 bases from V and 0 bases from J, with 11 bases in between. The CDR3 region has the DNA TGCAGTGCTAGAGATCCGGCAATTACTAACTATGGCTACACCTTC. This encodes CSARDPAITNYGYTF.

This clonotype was observed many times. The genes are TRBV5-1 and TRBJ2-5; D possibly uses TRBD1 or TRBD2 (6 bases each). CDR1 and CDR2 (germline): SGHRS, YFSETQ. With 0 bases removed from V and 4 bases from J, the gap between germline ends came to 13 bases. CDR3 size: 15 residues. The CDR3 loop reads CASSLDGGEGETQYF. DNA for the CDR3: TGCGCCAGCAGCTTGGACGGGGGCGAGGGAGAGACCCAGTACTTC.

Notes on this clonotype: It may be a read error: a sequence one base away is much more abundant. The rearrangement joins TRBV5-8 to TRBJ1-1; maybe TRBD1 (5 bases). This CDR3 region has 14 residues. Germline CDR1 reads SGHTS; CDR2 reads YDEGEE. The CDR3: CASTFWQGNTEAIF. For the CDR3, the DNA is TGTGCCAGCACCTTCTGGCAGGGTAACACTGAAGCTATCTTT.

This clonotype was detected only a few times. CDR3 in DNA: TGTGCCATCAGTGGGACAGGGGGCGCAGATACGCAGTATTTT. Protein sequence: CAISGTGGADTQYF. The genes are TRBV10-3 and TRBJ2-3, with 11 nucleotides matching TRBD1. CDR1 is ENHRY and CDR2 is SYGVKD in the germline V gene. CDR3 length: 14 residues. The V segment lost 4 bases and the J segment 4 bases; nucleotides outside the gene matches: 1.

This clonotype appeared a few times. J is TRBJ2-7 and V is TRBV11-2; no reliable D call. The germline gives CDR1 SGHAT, CDR2 FQNNGV. This CDR3 has 16 amino acids. Trimming shortened V by 1 base and J by 0 bases, and 13 bases separated the two germline ends. This CDR3 reads CASSLAHRASSYEQYF. In DNA, the CDR3 is TGTGCCAGCAGCTTAGCGCATCGGGCCTCCTCCTACGAGCAGTACTTC.

The sample holds a few counts of this clonotype. V usage is TRBV18 and J usage is TRBJ2-7; D gene uncertain. CDR1 is KGHSH and CDR2 is LQKENI in the germline V gene. The CDR3 consists of 11 residues. V dropped 3 bases and J dropped 5 bases, with 5 bases sitting between them. The CDR3 reads CASSPAHEQYF. The DNA of the CDR3 is TGTGCCAGCTCACCGGCCCACGAGCAGTACTTC.

A few counts support this clonotype. The V and J genes are TRBV15 and TRBJ2-1; 7 positions match TRBD2. With V trimmed by 5 bases and J by 6 bases, 7 bases remained unmatched. This CDR3 is 14 amino acids long. Germline V lookup: CDR1 LNHNV, CDR2 YYDKDF (reference sequence). CDR3 protein: CATSGGRAGNEQFF. For the CDR3, the DNA is TGTGCCACCAGCGGTGGGAGGGCAGGCAATGAGCAGTTCTTC.

This clonotype was seen ten or more times. The genes are TRBV10-3 and TRBJ2-2; D perhaps matches TRBD1 (5 bases). The CDR3 runs 14 residues. Trimming took 11 bases from V and 3 from J, leaving 16 bases between them. Per the germline V gene, CDR1 is ENHRY and CDR2 is SYGVKD. The DNA of the CDR3 is TGTGCCTCAGGGATCGGGTCGGACACCGGGGAGCTGTTTTTT. Residues: CASGIGSDTGELFF.

The gene calls are TRBV5-1 and TRBJ2-3; D tentatively fits TRBD1 or TRBD2 (5 bases each). The ends were cut back, 2 bases at V and 3 bases at J, with 10 bases in the middle. The germline CDR1 and CDR2 sequences are SGHRS and YFSETQ. The CDR3 is made up of 14 amino acids. The CDR3 loop reads CASSLEGWTDTQYF. As DNA, the CDR3 is TGCGCCAGCAGCTTAGAGGGGTGGACAGATACGCAGTATTTT.